This T cell receptor (beta chain) is from a study of blood T cell repertoires in COVID-19. At the level of the study: COVID-19 samples collected from the United States, Italy and Spain covered acute and convalescent phases. Nucleic acid was either cDNA or gDNA, and it came from T cells, B-cell-depleted T cells, or PBMCs.

Authors' data handling: Reference gene primer amplification gave nucleated cell count estimates. TCRdb's copy holds only in-frame clones and misses some; the assay was immunoSEQ multiplex PCR. That table is the source of V, J and clone size, and D and trimming were worked out from the DNA. The data hold approximately 60,000 clones, with roughly 85% observed a single time. The CDR3 has 13 residues. The germline V gene has CDR1 SEHNR and CDR2 FQNEAQ (reference sequence). The ends were cut back, 3 bases at V and 5 bases at J, with 10 bases in the middle. The rearrangement links TRBV7-9 to TRBJ2-5; D ambiguous. The receptor was isolated from a human donor in a cohort sampled during active COVID-19. Specimen: peripheral blood. The CDR3 sequence is CASSLSRWETQYF. DNA for the CDR3: TGTGCCAGCAGCTTGTCCAGGTGGGAGACCCAGTACTTC. Complete variable domain (other parts from reference TRBV7-9 and TRBJ2-5): DTGVSQNPRHKITKRGQNVTFRCDPISEHNRLYWYRQTLGQGPEFLTYFQNEAQLEKSRLLSDRFSAERPKGSFSTLEIQRTEQGDSAMYLCASSLSRWETQYFGPGTRLLVL.